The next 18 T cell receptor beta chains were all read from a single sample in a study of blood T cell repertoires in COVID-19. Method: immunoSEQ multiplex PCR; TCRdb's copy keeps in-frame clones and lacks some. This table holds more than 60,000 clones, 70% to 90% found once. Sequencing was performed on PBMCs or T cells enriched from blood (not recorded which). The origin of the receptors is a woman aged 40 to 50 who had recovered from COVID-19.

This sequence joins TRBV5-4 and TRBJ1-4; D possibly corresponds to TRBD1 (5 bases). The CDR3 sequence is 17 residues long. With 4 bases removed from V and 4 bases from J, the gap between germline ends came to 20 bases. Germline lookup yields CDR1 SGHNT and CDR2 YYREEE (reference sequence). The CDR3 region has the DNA TGTGCCAGCAGCCTGGGGGATGGGGGAGGTGGTAATGAAAAACTGTTTTTT. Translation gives CASSLGDGGGGNEKLFF.

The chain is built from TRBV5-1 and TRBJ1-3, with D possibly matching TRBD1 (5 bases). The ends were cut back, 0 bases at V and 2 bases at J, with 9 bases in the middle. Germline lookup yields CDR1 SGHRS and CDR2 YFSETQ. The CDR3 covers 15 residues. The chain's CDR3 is CASSLGTNAGNTIYF. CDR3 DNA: TGCGCCAGCAGCTTGGGGACAAATGCTGGAAACACCATATATTTT.

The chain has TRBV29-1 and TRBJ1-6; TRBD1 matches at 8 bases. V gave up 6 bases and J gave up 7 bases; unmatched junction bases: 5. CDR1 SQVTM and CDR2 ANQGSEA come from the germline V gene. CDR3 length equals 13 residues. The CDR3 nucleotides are TGCAGCGTCCGACAGGGGTTAAATTCACCCCTCCACTTT. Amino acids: CSVRQGLNSPLHF.

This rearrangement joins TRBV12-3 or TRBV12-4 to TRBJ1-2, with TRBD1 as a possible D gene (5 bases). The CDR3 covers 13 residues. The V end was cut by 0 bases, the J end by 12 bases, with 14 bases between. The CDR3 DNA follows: TGTGCCAGCAGTTTAGCCCCGACAGAGGCACACACCTTC. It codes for CASSLAPTEAHTF.

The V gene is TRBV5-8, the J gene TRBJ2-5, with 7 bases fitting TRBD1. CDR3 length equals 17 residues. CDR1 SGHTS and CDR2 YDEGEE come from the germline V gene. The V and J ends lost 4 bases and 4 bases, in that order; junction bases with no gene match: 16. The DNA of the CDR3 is TGTGCCAGCAGCGATACCTTCCTCAGGACAGGCGTAGAGACCCAGTACTTC. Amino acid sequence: CASSDTFLRTGVETQYF.

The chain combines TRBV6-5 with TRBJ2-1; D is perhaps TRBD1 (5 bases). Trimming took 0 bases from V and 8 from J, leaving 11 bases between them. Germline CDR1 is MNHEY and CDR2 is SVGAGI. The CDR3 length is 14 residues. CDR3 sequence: CASSYSIGVDEQFF. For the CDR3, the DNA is TGTGCCAGCAGTTACTCGATAGGGGTGGATGAGCAGTTCTTC.

CDR3 loop: CASSIAEGRSEAFF. As DNA, the CDR3 is TGTGCCAGTAGTATCGCAGAGGGGAGGAGTGAAGCTTTCTTT. The genes are TRBV19 and TRBJ1-1, with a tentative D call TRBD1 (5 bases). Trimming took off 3 bases at V and 7 bases at J, with 15 bases between the two ends. Per germline, CDR1 LNHDA and CDR2 SQIVND (reference sequence). The CDR3 extends over 14 amino acids.

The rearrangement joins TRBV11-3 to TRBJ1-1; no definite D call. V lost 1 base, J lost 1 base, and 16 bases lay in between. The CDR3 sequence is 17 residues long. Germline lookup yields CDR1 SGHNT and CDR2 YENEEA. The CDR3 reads CASSLVFQAKRNTEAFF. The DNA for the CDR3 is TGTGCCAGCAGCTTAGTTTTCCAGGCCAAAAGGAACACTGAAGCTTTCTTT. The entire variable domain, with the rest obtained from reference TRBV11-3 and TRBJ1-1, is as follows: EAGVVQSPRYKIIEKKQPVAFWCNPISGHNTLYWYLQNLGQGPELLIRYENEEAVDDSQLPKDRFSAERLKGVDSTLKIQPAELGDSAVYLCASSLVFQAKRNTEAFFGQGTRLTVV.

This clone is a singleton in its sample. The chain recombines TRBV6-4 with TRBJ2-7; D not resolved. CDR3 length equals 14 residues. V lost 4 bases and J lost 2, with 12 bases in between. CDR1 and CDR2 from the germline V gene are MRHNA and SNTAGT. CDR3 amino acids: CASSAELGTYEQYF. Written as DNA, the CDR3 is TGTGCCAGCAGTGCGGAGCTAGGCACCTACGAGCAGTACTTC.

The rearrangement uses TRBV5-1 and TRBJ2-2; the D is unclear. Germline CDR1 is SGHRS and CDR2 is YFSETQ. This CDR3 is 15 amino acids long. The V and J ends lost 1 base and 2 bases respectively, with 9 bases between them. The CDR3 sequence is CASSLLRSNTGELFF. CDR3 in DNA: TGCGCCAGCAGCTTGTTGAGGAGCAACACCGGGGAGCTGTTTTTT.

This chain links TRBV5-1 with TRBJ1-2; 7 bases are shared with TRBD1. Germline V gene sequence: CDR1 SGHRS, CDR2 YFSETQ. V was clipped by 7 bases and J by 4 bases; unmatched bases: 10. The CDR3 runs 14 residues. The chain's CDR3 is CASGSGTAFYGYTF. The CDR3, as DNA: TGCGCCAGCGGATCCGGGACAGCCTTCTATGGCTACACCTTC.

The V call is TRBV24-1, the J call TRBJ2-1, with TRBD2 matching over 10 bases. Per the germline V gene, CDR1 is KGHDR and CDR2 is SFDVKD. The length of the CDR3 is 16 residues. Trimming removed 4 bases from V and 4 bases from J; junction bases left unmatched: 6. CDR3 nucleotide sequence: TGTGCCACCAGTGACGGAGGGACTAGCGTTTACAATGAGCAGTTCTTC. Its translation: CATSDGGTSVYNEQFF.

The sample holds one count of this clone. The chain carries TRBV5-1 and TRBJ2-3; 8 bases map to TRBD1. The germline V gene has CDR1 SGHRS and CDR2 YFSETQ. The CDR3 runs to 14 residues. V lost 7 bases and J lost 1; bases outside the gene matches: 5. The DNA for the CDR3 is TGCGCCAGCGGAACAGGGGGAGGCACAGATACGCAGTATTTT. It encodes CASGTGGGTDTQYF.

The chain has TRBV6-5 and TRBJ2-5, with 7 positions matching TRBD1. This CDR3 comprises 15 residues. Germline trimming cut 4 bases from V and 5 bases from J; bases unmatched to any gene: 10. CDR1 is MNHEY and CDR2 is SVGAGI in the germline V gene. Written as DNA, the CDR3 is TGTGCCAGCAGTTTTTCAACAGGGGTCCGGGAGACCCAGTACTTC. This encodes CASSFSTGVRETQYF.

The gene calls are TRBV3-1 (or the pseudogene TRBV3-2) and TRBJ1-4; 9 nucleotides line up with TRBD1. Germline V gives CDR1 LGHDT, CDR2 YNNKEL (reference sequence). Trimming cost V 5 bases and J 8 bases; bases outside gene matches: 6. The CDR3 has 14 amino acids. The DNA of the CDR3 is TGTGCCAGCAGCACCACAGGGGGCGGAGAAAAACTGTTTTTT. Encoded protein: CASSTTGGGEKLFF.

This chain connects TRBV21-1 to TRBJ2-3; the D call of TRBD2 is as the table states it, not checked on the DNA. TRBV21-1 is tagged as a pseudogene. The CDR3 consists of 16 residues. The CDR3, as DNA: TGTGCCGCCACCCCCTCCGGGACTAGTCGGACAGATACGCAGTATTTT. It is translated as CAATPSGTSRTDTQYF.

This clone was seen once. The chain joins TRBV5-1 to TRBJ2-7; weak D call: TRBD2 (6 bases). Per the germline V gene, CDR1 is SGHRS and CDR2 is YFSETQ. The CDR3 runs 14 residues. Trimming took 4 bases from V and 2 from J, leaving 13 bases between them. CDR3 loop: CASSQDSGAYEQYF. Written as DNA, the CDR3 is TGCGCCAGCAGCCAAGATAGCGGAGCCTACGAGCAGTACTTC.

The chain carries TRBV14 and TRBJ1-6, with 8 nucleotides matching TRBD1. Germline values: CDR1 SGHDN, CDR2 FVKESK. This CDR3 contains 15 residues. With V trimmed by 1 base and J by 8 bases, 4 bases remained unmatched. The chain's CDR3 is CASSQVTGGYSPLHF. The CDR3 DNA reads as TGTGCCAGCAGCCAAGTAACAGGGGGGTATTCACCCCTCCACTTT.